This TCR beta chain appears in the sequencing data of a study of CD8+ T cells in alopecia areata. In its sample, this clone was seen a few times. Its specificity is unknown. Overall study results and limits: Tissue-resident alphabeta T cells belonging to normal skin likewise get sequenced within scalp specimens.

This CDR3 spans 16 amino acids. Trimming stripped 1 base from V and 1 base from J, with 11 bases between. Per germline, CDR1 LGHNA and CDR2 YNFKEQ. Investigators isolated RNA and reverse transcribed it into cDNA to act as the sequencing template. Profiled with immunoSEQ multiplex PCR; TCRdb holds only in-frame clones, not every one. The sample comprises 100,000 to 150,000 clones, around 63% of which are singletons, and around 6% rests with the top ten. The treatment: oral pan-JAK inhibitor, 5-10 mg twice daily. Both peripheral blood and punch biopsies of lesional scalp skin were obtained from patients who had alopecia areata.

V is TRBV4-2 and J is TRBJ1-5, with D possibly being TRBD1 (6 bases). This sequence originates from a human donor with alopecia areata. The sample in question was CD4+ T cells sorted from blood, obtained at week 4, from a patient treated with tofacitinib. CDR3 protein: CASSQADRMSNQPQHF. CDR3 coding DNA: TGTGCCAGCAGCCAAGCAGACAGGATGAGCAATCAGCCCCAGCATTTT.